A few counts support the clone carrying this T cell receptor (beta chain). These data are taken from a study of T cell repertoires in cytomegalovirus infection. TCRdb processed the reads anew with MiXCR; each CDR3 protein has one entry. The sample lists some 280,000 distinct CDR3 sequences; around 13% were seen once. Trimming took 1 base from V and 10 from J, leaving 11 bases between them. CDR1 is SGHTA, CDR2 FQGNSA, per germline. The CDR3 spans 13 residues. The receptor was isolated from a human donor in good health (CMV status not recorded). Some clones in this sample may be carry-over from other donors' samples. The V call is TRBV7-2, the J call TRBJ2-1; D might be TRBD2 (6 bases). Material for sequencing was PBMCs. The DNA of the CDR3 is TGTGCCAGCAGCTTAGAGGCGGGAAAAGAGCAGTTCTTC. This sequence encodes CASSLEAGKEQFF. Together with reference TRBV7-2 and TRBJ2-1, the CDR3 gives the full variable domain: GAGVSQSPSNKVTEKGKDVELRCDPISGHTALYWYRQSLGQGLEFLIYFQGNSAPDKSGLPSDRFSAERTGGSVSTLTIQRTQQEDSAVYLCASSLEAGKEQFFGPGTRLTVL.